The 19 T cell receptor beta chains presented below share a single source sample, sequenced in a study of regulatory T cells in long-lasting Graves disease. The TCR beta library used iRepertoire HTBI primers with Arm-PCR amplification of CDR3. TCRdb reanalysed the multiplex PCR reads using MiXCR and keeps one entry per CDR3 protein. The sample has under 350,000 distinct CDR3 sequences, 22% seen once. The time point is: persistent/refractory GD, antithyroid drugs over 5 years with positive TRAb. RNA extracted from PBMCs served as the sequencing template. This specimen consisted of peripheral blood mononuclear cells (PBMCs), obtained when the disease was refractory, from a patient treated with antithyroid drugs. These receptors were obtained from a female donor with Graves disease.

There are many counts of this clonotype. The chain combines TRBV12-3 or TRBV12-4 with TRBJ2-5, with 11 bases that match TRBD2. The CDR3 has 14 residues. V shed 6 bases, J shed 4 bases, and the junction held 4 bases outside the gene matches. CDR3 sequence: CASRDGLAGETQYF. CDR3 DNA: TGTGCCAGCAGGGACGGACTAGCGGGAGAGACCCAGTACTTC.

This chain connects TRBV10-3 to TRBJ1-6; D not resolved. Trimming cost V 4 bases and J 10 bases, with 11 bases left between them. Germline lookup yields CDR1 ENHRY and CDR2 SYGVKD. The CDR3 runs 13 residues. The CDR3 spells CAISGRFESPLHF. The CDR3 DNA reads as TGTGCCATCAGTGGACGTTTTGAGTCACCCCTCCACTTT.

This clonotype was counted ten times or more. The rearrangement links TRBV28 to TRBJ1-2; a weak D match, TRBD1 (6 bases). Per the germline V gene, CDR1 is MDHEN and CDR2 is SYDVKM. This CDR3 region has 18 residues. The V and J ends lost 1 base and 4 bases respectively, with 22 bases between them. The CDR3 loop reads CASSLSFRTGAMGYGYTF. The DNA of the CDR3 is TGTGCCAGCAGTTTATCCTTTCGTACGGGGGCGATGGGCTATGGCTACACCTTC.

This clonotype was counted at least ten times. The V gene is TRBV6-5, the J gene TRBJ1-2; 9 bases fit TRBD1. The V and J ends lost 6 bases and 4 bases, in that order; junction bases with no gene match: 12. Germline V gene data show CDR1 as MNHEY and CDR2 as SVGAGI. This CDR3 is built from 16 residues. The CDR3 region is CASSYGLTGGGYGYTF. For the CDR3, the DNA is TGTGCCAGCAGCTACGGCCTAACAGGGGGCGGCTATGGCTACACCTTC.

This clonotype was recorded a few times. V and J are TRBV5-5 and TRBJ2-5; D is perhaps TRBD1 (6 bases). The germline V and J ends were trimmed by 2 bases and 4 bases, with 9 bases remaining between them. The CDR3 sequence is 13 residues long. CDR1 is SGHKS and CDR2 is YYEKEE in the germline V gene (reference sequence). CDR3 region: CASSLQGRETQYF. The CDR3 DNA is TGTGCCAGCAGCTTACAGGGTCGAGAGACCCAGTACTTC.

This clonotype occurred a few times. This chain connects TRBV9 to TRBJ1-1; D may be TRBD1 (5 bases). The CDR3 extends over 17 amino acids. V was pared by 0 bases and J by 0 bases, with 15 bases between. Looked up from germline, CDR1 is SGDLS and CDR2 is YYNGEE. As DNA, the CDR3 is TGTGCCAGCAGCGTAGCGGCAGGCGTGGGGCTGAACACTGAAGCTTTCTTT. This gives the protein CASSVAAGVGLNTEAFF.

The chain has TRBV28 and TRBJ1-2; 12 nucleotides match TRBD1. Unmatched junction bases numbered 7, after V lost 6 bases and J lost 8 bases. Per the germline V gene, CDR1 is MDHEN and CDR2 is SYDVKM. The CDR3 extends over 14 amino acids. The CDR3 is CASSPGQGAWGYTF. In DNA form, the CDR3 reads TGTGCCAGCAGCCCGGGACAGGGGGCATGGGGCTACACCTTC.

This clonotype has a count of ten or more. The chain employs TRBV5-5 and TRBJ2-5; D is perhaps TRBD1 (5 bases). There are 18 residues in the CDR3. Per germline, CDR1 SGHKS and CDR2 YYEKEE (reference sequence). Trimming removed 3 bases from V and 4 bases from J, with 25 bases in between. CDR3 residues: CASSSSTRAAARGETQYF. DNA of the CDR3: TGTGCCAGCAGCTCCTCAACTCGCGCGGCGGCAAGGGGAGAGACCCAGTACTTC.

This clonotype was observed at least ten times. The chain couples TRBV6-2 or TRBV6-3 to TRBJ2-7; possible D gene TRBD2, 7 bases. Between the trimmed V and J ends, which lost 2 bases and 5 bases, there was a span of 10 bases. This CDR3 has 13 residues. CDR1 is MNHEY, CDR2 SVGEGT, per germline. CDR3 sequence (DNA): TGTGCCAGCAGTTACGGGGGGGCAGACGAGCAGTACTTC. This codes for CASSYGGADEQYF.

The table lists this clonotype with many counts. The chain links TRBV2 to TRBJ1-3; no clear D gene. The V end was cut by 8 bases, the J end by 0 bases, with 8 bases between. Germline lookup yields CDR1 SNHLY and CDR2 FYNNEI. This CDR3 has 13 amino acids. In DNA form, the CDR3 reads TGTGCCAGCGCACAGCCCTCTGGAAACACCATATATTTT. Amino acids: CASAQPSGNTIYF.

There are a few counts of this clonotype. This rearrangement joins TRBV5-1 to TRBJ2-3, with TRBD2 matching 9 bases. Trimming took 5 bases from V and 2 from J; bases not matched to a gene: 6. Per the germline V gene, CDR1 is SGHRS and CDR2 is YFSETQ. The CDR3 runs 15 residues. CDR3 protein: CASRRASGNTDTQYF. CDR3 bases: TGCGCCAGCAGAAGGGCTAGCGGGAACACAGATACGCAGTATTTT.

This clonotype was detected only a few times. It may be a read error: a sequence one base away is much more abundant. The J gene is TRBJ2-5, the V gene TRBV7-2; D uncertain. CDR1 is SGHTA, CDR2 FQGNSA, per germline. The CDR3 runs 13 residues. The CDR3 coding sequence is TGTGCCTGCAGCCCCGGACCGCGGGAGACCCAGTACTTC. This translates into CACSPGPRETQYF.

V and J are TRBV20-1 and TRBJ2-7, with 8 bases matching TRBD1. This CDR3 is 15 amino acids long. CDR1 and CDR2 (germline): DFQATT, SNEGSKA (reference sequence). V gave up 2 bases and J gave up 1 base; unmatched junction bases: 7. DNA of the CDR3: TGCAGTGCTAGAAAGCCACGGGACAGGTCCTACGAGCAGTACTTC. Its translation is CSARKPRDRSYEQYF.

J is TRBJ2-3 and V is TRBV29-1; 9 bases align to TRBD2. Germline-derived CDR1 and CDR2 are SQVTM and ANQGSEA. The CDR3 sequence is 14 residues long. V gave up 6 bases and J gave up 3 bases; unmatched junction bases: 7. The CDR3 spells CSVLTSGQTDTQYF. The CDR3 DNA follows: TGCAGCGTATTAACTAGCGGGCAAACAGATACGCAGTATTTT.

J is TRBJ2-1 and V is TRBV7-2; a weak D match, TRBD2 (5 bases). Trimming took off 1 base at V and 7 bases at J, with 14 bases between the two ends. Germline CDR1 reads SGHTA; CDR2 reads FQGNSA. The CDR3 contains 15 residues. The CDR3 coding sequence is TGTGCCAGCAGCTTAGGAGGACTGCCGAGAAATGAGCAGTTCTTC. Amino acid sequence: CASSLGGLPRNEQFF.

The CDR3 bases are TGTGCCAGCAGTTGGACAGATAACTACGAGCAGTACTTC. Protein sequence: CASSWTDNYEQYF. This rearrangement joins TRBV6-5 to TRBJ2-7; possible D gene TRBD1, 6 bases. Between the trimmed V and J ends, which lost 4 bases and 3 bases, there was a span of 10 bases. The CDR3 is made up of 13 amino acids. Germline V lookup: CDR1 MNHEY, CDR2 SVGAGI.

This clonotype was detected ten times or more. The rearrangement joins TRBV28 to TRBJ1-2, with D possibly TRBD1 on 6 matching bases. V dropped 6 bases and J dropped 1 base, with 12 bases sitting between them. Germline V gene lookup returns CDR1 MDHEN and CDR2 SYDVKM. This CDR3 has 14 amino acids. CDR3 coding DNA: TGTGCCAGCAGAGGGGGGGCGGTTAACTATGGCTACACCTTC. Translated, it gives CASRGGAVNYGYTF.

The chain is built from TRBV6-2 or TRBV6-3 and TRBJ2-2; D is ambiguous. V shed 0 bases and J shed 1 base, with 15 bases lying between them. This CDR3 comprises 18 residues. Germline loops: CDR1 MNHEY, CDR2 SVGEGT. CDR3 loop: CASSYSRRVLENTGELFF. The CDR3 nucleotides read TGTGCCAGCAGTTACTCGCGTCGGGTGTTAGAGAACACCGGGGAGCTGTTTTTT.

This clonotype was seen a few times. This rearrangement joins TRBV10-3 to TRBJ2-1; 16 positions match TRBD2. The CDR3 extends over 17 amino acids. CDR1 and CDR2 (germline): ENHRY, SYGVKD. Trimming took 6 bases from V and 6 from J; bases not matched to a gene: 8. Here the CDR3 DNA reads TGTGCCATCAGACCGGGACTAGCGGGAGGGCCGGGCAATGAGCAGTTCTTC. Its translation is CAIRPGLAGGPGNEQFF.